This T cell receptor beta chain was retrieved from a study of memory CD4+ T cells and cytomegalovirus serostatus. The study, taken as a whole, reports: The CMV-associated TCR signature appears largely within the CD4+ memory repertoire. CD4+ memory repertoires contained about 40% of the roughly 160 reported CMV TCRbeta sequences.

TCRdb's copy holds only in-frame clones and misses some; the assay was immunoSEQ multiplex PCR. The top ten hold about 0.48% of the sample, which has tens of thousands of clones, 82% seen once. The sort gate was single viable CD3+CD4+CD8-CD45RO+ cells for memory CD4+ T cells. CD4+ T cells were isolated by positive magnetic selection. Of note for this clone: Its antigen is unidentified.

There are 14 residues in the CDR3. Trimming took 4 bases from V and 4 from J, leaving 8 bases between them. CDR1 and CDR2 from the germline V gene are LNHDA and SQIVND (reference sequence). Sample: memory CD4+ T cells from blood. The genes are TRBV19 and TRBJ1-6; D is unclear. The TCR sequence derives from an adult in good health and CMV-seronegative. Some clones in this sample may be carry-over from other donors' samples. The CDR3 spells CASSTGRYNSPLHF. The CDR3 DNA sequence: TGTGCCAGTAGTACCGGACGGTATAATTCACCCCTCCACTTT.